This T cell receptor (beta chain) was sequenced for a study of molecular identifiers for immune sequencing clone quantification. Generation of bulk TCR libraries relied on previously described methods and listed TCR primers. TCRdb itself ran the PCR reads through MiXCR, one entry per CDR3 protein. Of over 65,000 distinct CDR3 sequences detected, 25% appear once; the ten largest clones hold 0.78%. About this clonotype: Its specificity is unknown.

Study-wide results and caveats: It was shown that clones above 20 RNA copies held over 99% of effector molecules, but under 1% in naive cells.

The sample taken for sequencing was naive CD8+ T cells from blood, with Jurkat cell RNA spiked in. Subset defined: FACS-sorted CD8+CD4-CCR7+CD45RA+ naive T cells. This clonotype originated in a human donor in good health. Some libraries in this study had Jurkat cell RNA spiked in.

CDR3 DNA sequence: TGCGCCAGCAGCCAAGATCCGGCGCGCAGCACAGATACGCAGTATTTT. This encodes CASSQDPARSTDTQYF. This rearrangement joins TRBV4-3 to TRBJ2-3; D is unclear. The CDR3 has 16 amino acids. Germline loops: CDR1 LGHNA, CDR2 YSLEER. V gave up 0 bases and J gave up 0 bases, with 10 bases separating them.